This TCR beta chain was observed in a study of shared clonotypes between healthy human individuals. CD8 memory merged CD45RO+ cells and CCR7-negative CD45RA+ TemRA cells into one population. This CDR3 is built from 15 residues. Germline V gives CDR1 MNHEY, CDR2 SMNVEV (reference sequence). V gave up 5 bases and J gave up 0 bases, with 14 bases separating them. Here immunoSEQ multiplex PCR was the method, and the copy in TCRdb shows in-frame clones only, minus some. The sample has about 380,000 clones, around 96% seen once. The TCR was taken from a man under 40 in good health. The gene calls are TRBV27 and TRBJ2-7; D possibly corresponds to TRBD1 (6 bases). Sample: memory CD8+ T cells sorted from blood. Indicated subset: CD45RO+ cells pooled with CCR7-negative TemRA cells. Here the CDR3 reads CASSPGQPSSYEQYF. The CDR3 DNA sequence: TGTGCCAGCAGTCCCGGACAGCCCAGCTCCTACGAGCAGTACTTC.